These 30 T cell receptor beta chains came from one sample sequenced in a study of T cell clonotyping in hematopoietic cell transplantation. Produced via immunoSEQ multiplex PCR; TCRdb's table is partial and in-frame only. The repertoire holds 15,000 to 20,000 clones, with nearly 95% as singletons. Input material: peripheral blood mononuclear cells. These receptors all stem from a man aged 40-55 years in good health. Some clones in this sample may be carry-over from other donors' samples.

CDR3 DNA: TGTGCCAGCAGTGAAGATAGCTCTGGAAACACCATATATTTT. Amino acids: CASSEDSSGNTIYF. This chain connects TRBV25-1 to TRBJ1-3; D gene unclear. Germline assignment: CDR1 MGHDK and CDR2 SYGVNS. The CDR3 is 14 residues long. V gave up 2 bases and J gave up 0 bases, with 5 bases separating them.

The chain recombines TRBV6-5 with TRBJ1-5; D not certain. The V end was cut by 0 bases, the J end by 0 bases, with 6 bases between. Germline V gene lookup returns CDR1 MNHEY and CDR2 SVGAGI. The CDR3 covers 15 residues. CDR3 in amino acids: CASSYSWGSNQPQHF. CDR3 bases: TGTGCCAGCAGTTACTCGTGGGGTAGCAATCAGCCCCAGCATTTT.

The chain couples TRBV5-6 to TRBJ2-7, with D perhaps matching TRBD1 or TRBD2 (6 bases each). Per the germline V gene, CDR1 is SGHDT and CDR2 is YYEEEE. Trimming took 6 bases from V and 4 from J, leaving 11 bases between them. This CDR3 region has 12 residues. CDR3 nucleotide sequence: TGTGCCAGCATGCTAGGGGGGTACGAGCAGTACTTC. Translating it yields CASMLGGYEQYF.

The gene calls are TRBV6-1 and TRBJ2-2; possibly TRBD1 for D (6 bases). CDR3 length: 15 residues. The ends were cut back, 4 bases at V and 0 bases at J, with 9 bases in the middle. The germline V gene has CDR1 MNHNS and CDR2 SASEGT. CDR3 protein: CASSGRGSNTGELFF. The DNA of the CDR3 is TGTGCCAGCAGTGGAAGGGGGTCGAACACCGGGGAGCTGTTTTTT.

The chain combines TRBV19 with TRBJ1-5; D call uncertain. The CDR3 is 15 amino acids. Germline CDR1 reads LNHDA; CDR2 reads SQIVND (reference sequence). V was shortened by 1 base and J by 2 bases, with 9 bases between the two germline ends. The CDR3 DNA reads as TGTGCCAGTAGTATAGTAACCTTTGGCAATCAGCCCCAGCATTTT. Its translation is CASSIVTFGNQPQHF. Full variable domain (missing parts from reference TRBV19 and TRBJ1-5): DGGITQSPKYLFRKEGQNVTLSCEQNLNHDAMYWYRQDPGQGLRLIYYSQIVNDFQKGDIAEGYSVSREKKESFPLTVTSAQKNPTAFYLCASSIVTFGNQPQHFGDGTRLSIL.

J is TRBJ2-2 and V is TRBV7-9; maybe TRBD2 (6 bases). V lost 5 bases and J 3 bases, leaving 13 bases between the germline ends. Germline V CDR1 and CDR2: SEHNR, FQNEAQ (reference sequence). The CDR3 spans 15 residues. CDR3 DNA sequence: TGTGCCAGCAGCCCCCGGAGGGATTACACCGGGGAGCTGTTTTTT. It codes for CASSPRRDYTGELFF.

The chain carries TRBV19 and TRBJ2-5; 10 nucleotides line up with TRBD2. Germline CDR1 is LNHDA and CDR2 is SQIVND (reference sequence). The CDR3 runs to 14 residues. V shed 4 bases, J shed 5 bases, and the junction held 4 bases outside the gene matches. CDR3: CASSTTSGVETQYF. As DNA, the CDR3 is TGTGCCAGTAGTACCACTAGCGGGGTTGAGACCCAGTACTTC.

The chain combines TRBV28 with TRBJ2-7, with TRBD2 matching 7 bases. Per germline, CDR1 MDHEN and CDR2 SYDVKM. Germline trimming cut 6 bases from V and 9 bases from J; bases unmatched to any gene: 8. The CDR3 loop spans 12 amino acids. CDR3 DNA: TGTGCCAGCAGGGGGGGAGGGACGGTGCAGTACTTC. Protein: CASRGGGTVQYF.

This chain connects TRBV5-6 to TRBJ1-1; D is perhaps TRBD1 (5 bases). Germline CDR1 reads SGHDT; CDR2 reads YYEEEE. The length of the CDR3 is 14 residues. Trimming removed 0 bases from V and 3 bases from J, with 9 bases in between. DNA for the CDR3: TGTGCCAGCAGCTTGGGGTCGGGGGACACTGAAGCTTTCTTT. This gives the protein CASSLGSGDTEAFF.

This chain joins TRBV7-2 and TRBJ2-7; D unresolved. The CDR3 is 13 amino acids. V gave up 0 bases and J gave up 4 bases, with 7 bases separating them. Germline V gene data show CDR1 as SGHTA and CDR2 as FQGNSA. CDR3 DNA: TGTGCCAGCAGCTTAGCGCTCCGTTACGAGCAGTACTTC. Protein product: CASSLALRYEQYF.

The CDR3 loop is CSVEGTSGRYEQYF. CDR3 nucleotide sequence: TGCAGCGTTGAGGGGACTAGCGGGCGGTACGAGCAGTACTTC. The chain employs TRBV29-1 and TRBJ2-7; 12 nucleotides line up with TRBD2. Germline CDR1 and CDR2: SQVTM and ANQGSEA. The CDR3 runs 14 residues. Unmatched junction bases numbered 4, after V lost 3 bases and J lost 4 bases.

The V gene is TRBV4-3, the J gene TRBJ2-7; 7 nucleotides line up with TRBD1. Trimming at V came to 0 bases and at J to 4 bases, leaving 12 bases not matched to a gene. Germline CDR1 and CDR2: LGHNA and YSLEER. The CDR3 has 17 amino acids. CDR3 bases: TGCGCCAGCAGCCAAGACCGGACAGGCTATACGTCATACGAGCAGTACTTC. Translation: CASSQDRTGYTSYEQYF.

This clone was seen a few times. The chain uses TRBV14 and TRBJ1-2; a possible D gene is TRBD1 (5 bases). V was shortened by 5 bases and J by 4 bases, with 11 bases between the two germline ends. The CDR3 is made up of 13 amino acids. Germline V gene sequence: CDR1 SGHDN, CDR2 FVKESK. CDR3 protein: CASSAGDRYGYTF. As DNA, the CDR3 is TGTGCCAGCAGCGCCGGGGACCGCTATGGCTACACCTTC.

The V call is TRBV5-1, the J call TRBJ1-1; D gene unclear. V was pared by 0 bases and J by 7 bases, with 4 bases between. The germline gives CDR1 SGHRS, CDR2 YFSETQ. The CDR3 is made up of 11 amino acids. The chain's CDR3 is CASSLGSEAFF. The CDR3 bases are TGCGCCAGCAGCTTGGGAAGTGAAGCTTTCTTT.

This sequence joins TRBV2 and TRBJ2-7; TRBD1 matches 9 bases. V lost 8 bases, J lost 4 bases, and 6 bases stayed unmatched. Germline V gene lookup returns CDR1 SNHLY and CDR2 FYNNEI. The length of the CDR3 is 13 residues. The CDR3 sequence: CASGDRVDYEQYF. The CDR3 DNA reads TGTGCCAGCGGGGACAGGGTTGATTACGAGCAGTACTTC.

The rearrangement links TRBV6-5 to TRBJ1-1; a possible D gene is TRBD1 (6 bases). CDR1 MNHEY and CDR2 SVGAGI come from the germline V gene. This CDR3 region has 14 residues. V was shortened by 8 bases and J by 5 bases, with 18 bases between the two germline ends. The CDR3 DNA follows: TGTGCCAGCTCTATCACACAGGGCGGTACTGAAGCTTTCTTT. Its translation: CASSITQGGTEAFF.

This chain joins TRBV2 and TRBJ2-7, with D tentatively TRBD1 (5 bases). The CDR3 totals 14 residues. Germline CDR1 reads SNHLY; CDR2 reads FYNNEI. The V and J ends lost 8 bases and 0 bases respectively, with 14 bases between them. The CDR3 DNA reads TGTGCCAGCGGTGGAGACACAGGCTCCTACGAGCAGTACTTC. This translates into CASGGDTGSYEQYF.

The J gene is TRBJ2-3, the V gene TRBV6-4; 8 bases map to TRBD1. V shed 4 bases and J 6 bases; nucleotides not matched to a gene: 6. Germline CDR1 reads MRHNA; CDR2 reads SNTAGT. CDR3 length: 14 amino acids. The DNA for the CDR3 is TGTGCCAGCAGTGCTGCAGGGGGCGCGGATACGCAGTATTTT. Translated: CASSAAGGADTQYF.

V and J are TRBV29-1 and TRBJ1-1; the match to TRBD1 covers 8 bases. Trimming removed 1 base from V and 10 bases from J; junction bases left unmatched: 8. Germline V CDR1 and CDR2: SQVTM, ANQGSEA. This CDR3 comprises 13 residues. For the CDR3, the DNA is TGCAGCGTTGAAGTCCCAGGGGGCATCCGAGCTTTCTTT. It is translated as CSVEVPGGIRAFF.

The gene calls are TRBV5-1 and TRBJ2-1, with D perhaps assigned TRBD1 or TRBD2 (6 bases each). Deletions cut 3 bases from V and 2 bases from J, with 12 bases between. Looked up from germline, CDR1 is SGHRS and CDR2 is YFSETQ. CDR3 size: 15 residues. Here the CDR3 DNA reads TGCGCCAGCAGCTCGGAGGGGGATACCTACAATGAGCAGTTCTTC. As protein: CASSSEGDTYNEQFF. Drawing the rest from reference TRBV5-1 and TRBJ2-1, the complete variable domain is KAGVTQTPRYLIKTRGQQVTLSCSPISGHRSVSWYQQTPGQGLQFLFEYFSETQRNKGNFPGRFSGRQFSNSRSEMNVSTLELGDSALYLCASSSEGDTYNEQFFGPGTRLTVL.

The rearrangement links TRBV7-6 to TRBJ2-1, with D maybe TRBD2 (6 bases). Trimming took 4 bases from V and 4 from J, leaving 14 bases between them. Germline loops: CDR1 SGHVS, CDR2 FNYEAQ. This CDR3 is 15 amino acids long. CDR3 DNA: TGTGCCAGCAGCTACCGGGACTCCTCTTACAATGAGCAGTTCTTC. As protein: CASSYRDSSYNEQFF.

The chain has TRBV25-1 and TRBJ2-5; a possible D gene is TRBD1 (8 bases). This CDR3 comprises 14 residues. Trimming removed 6 bases at V and 6 bases at J, with 17 bases between. The germline CDR1 and CDR2 sequences are MGHDK and SYGVNS. The CDR3 here is CASSPTGEGKTQYF. The CDR3 nucleotides are TGTGCCAGCAGCCCGACAGGGGAGGGAAAGACCCAGTACTTC.

The chain recombines TRBV28 with TRBJ2-5; 12 bases are a match to TRBD2. The CDR3 totals 16 residues. V shed 5 bases and J 5 bases; nucleotides not matched to a gene: 9. Germline CDR1 reads MDHEN; CDR2 reads SYDVKM. CDR3: CASSPGLAGRFETQYF. In DNA, the CDR3 is TGTGCCAGCAGTCCAGGACTAGCGGGACGGTTCGAGACCCAGTACTTC.

The chain uses TRBV30 and TRBJ1-2, with 11 bases identical to TRBD1. Germline assignment: CDR1 GTSNPN and CDR2 SVGIG (reference sequence). This CDR3 is built from 13 residues. V trimming: 8 bases; J trimming: 5 bases; junction bases outside the gene matches: 7. CDR3 in DNA: TGTGCCGGGACCGGGACAGGGGGATATGGCTACACCTTC. Protein sequence: CAGTGTGGYGYTF.

The chain combines TRBV7-6 with TRBJ2-3; perhaps D is TRBD1 or TRBD2 (6 bases each). The CDR3 contains 15 residues. Germline V gives CDR1 SGHVS, CDR2 FNYEAQ. V lost 10 bases and J lost 6, with 23 bases in between. CDR3 DNA: TGTGCCACGAGTGGGGAAAAGGGGGGTGATGATACGCAGTATTTT. This sequence encodes CATSGEKGGDDTQYF.

V gene TRBV9 combines with J gene TRBJ2-2, with TRBD1 matching over 7 bases. The ends lost 6 bases at V and 3 bases at J; junction bases unmatched: 5. Germline V gene data show CDR1 as SGDLS and CDR2 as YYNGEE. This CDR3 has 14 residues. The CDR3 loop is CASTRQGDTGELFF. The CDR3 DNA sequence: TGTGCCAGCACCCGACAGGGTGACACCGGGGAGCTGTTTTTT.

This chain links TRBV19 with TRBJ1-1; D possibly corresponds to TRBD1 (6 bases). Germline V gene lookup returns CDR1 LNHDA and CDR2 SQIVND (reference sequence). The V end lost 6 bases, the J end lost 2 bases, and 19 bases lay between the germline ends. The CDR3 has 16 amino acids. The CDR3: CASRPSAQGINTEAFF. CDR3 DNA: TGTGCCAGTAGGCCCTCCGCACAGGGAATCAACACTGAAGCTTTCTTT.

The chain joins TRBV5-1 to TRBJ1-2; D not resolved. Trimming took off 0 bases at V and 7 bases at J, with 10 bases between the two ends. CDR1 and CDR2 (germline): SGHRS, YFSETQ. This CDR3 is built from 13 residues. The CDR3 sequence is CASSLDGVGGYTF. CDR3 sequence (DNA): TGCGCCAGCAGCTTGGATGGGGTTGGTGGCTACACCTTC.

The V call is TRBV11-1, the J call TRBJ2-7; 10 bases line up with TRBD1. The germline V gene has CDR1 SGHAT and CDR2 FQDESV (reference sequence). CDR3 length: 14 amino acids. V trimming: 2 bases; J trimming: 3 bases; junction bases outside the gene matches: 1. CDR3 in amino acids: CASSLRDRGYEQYF. The CDR3 DNA sequence: TGTGCCAGCAGCTTACGGGACAGGGGCTACGAGCAGTACTTC.

This clone was seen just once. The J gene is TRBJ2-5, the V gene TRBV28; 10 bases line up with TRBD1. The length of the CDR3 is 14 residues. The germline gives CDR1 MDHEN, CDR2 SYDVKM. V was pared by 10 bases and J by 1 base, with 6 bases of the junction left unmatched. In nucleotides, the CDR3 is TGTGCCACGGGACAGGGGTGGATCCAAGAGACCCAGTACTTC. It translates to CATGQGWIQETQYF. Together with reference TRBV28 and TRBJ2-5, the CDR3 gives the full variable domain: DVKVTQSSRYLVKRTGEKVFLECVQDMDHENMFWYRQDPGLGLRLIYFSYDVKMKEKGDIPEGYSVSREKKERFSLILESASTNQTSMYLCATGQGWIQETQYFGPGTRLLVL.